These 4 T cell receptor beta chains were all obtained from the same sample, sequenced in a study of blood T cell repertoires in COVID-19. Assay: immunoSEQ multiplex PCR; the TCRdb copy retains only in-frame clones and omits some. The repertoire consists of 75,000 to 100,000 clones, with around nine tenths occurring once and the leading ten covering 15%. Sequencing used peripheral blood. Receptor source: a human donor in a cohort sampled during active COVID-19.

The chain combines TRBV5-1 with TRBJ2-3, with TRBD1 as a possible D gene (5 bases). The CDR3 length is 14 residues. V was trimmed by 6 bases and J by 2 bases, leaving 13 bases between them. CDR1 and CDR2 (germline): SGHRS, YFSETQ. In DNA form, the CDR3 reads TGCGCCAGCAATCAGGGCCGGAACACAGATACGCAGTATTTT. This encodes CASNQGRNTDTQYF. The complete variable domain, with remaining parts taken from reference TRBV5-1 and TRBJ2-3, reads KAGVTQTPRYLIKTRGQQVTLSCSPISGHRSVSWYQQTPGQGLQFLFEYFSETQRNKGNFPGRFSGRQFSNSRSEMNVSTLELGDSALYLCASNQGRNTDTQYFGPGTRLTVL.

V and J are TRBV28 and TRBJ2-5; 9 bases line up with TRBD2. This CDR3 is 15 amino acids long. Trimming cost V 0 bases and J 5 bases; bases outside gene matches: 4. Germline V lookup: CDR1 MDHEN, CDR2 SYDVKM. In nucleotides, the CDR3 is TGTGCCAGCAGTTTATGGTCGAGCGGGGGGGAGACCCAGTACTTC. It encodes CASSLWSSGGETQYF.

The rearrangement joins TRBV4-2 to TRBJ2-2, with D tentatively TRBD1 (6 bases). Trimming stripped 1 base from V and 1 base from J, with 16 bases between. The CDR3 is made up of 18 amino acids. CDR1 and CDR2 from the germline V gene are LGHNA and YNFKEQ. The DNA of the CDR3 is TGTGCCAGCAGCCAAGTTGCAGGGGTCGAAATGAACACCGGGGAGCTGTTTTTT. Amino acid sequence: CASSQVAGVEMNTGELFF.

The chain couples TRBV10-3 to TRBJ1-1; D is undetermined. Germline V gene data show CDR1 as ENHRY and CDR2 as SYGVKD. The CDR3 is 13 amino acids. With 0 bases removed from V and 10 bases from J, the gap between germline ends came to 12 bases. CDR3 nucleotide sequence: TGTGCCATCAGTGAGTCGCTAAGCCTTCTAGCTTTCTTT. Translation: CAISESLSLLAFF.